Given below is one T cell receptor (beta chain) in context. What it binds is unknown. The sample is drawn from a study of CD8 T cells in ankylosing spondylitis. Study conclusions and caveats: Disease-linked clones bore a CD8+ phenotype and were relatively rare in peripheral blood.

CDR1 and CDR2 from the germline V gene are SQVTM and ANQGSEA. The CDR3 contains 15 residues. Trimming removed 4 bases from V and 4 bases from J, with 17 bases in between. Quantitative 5'-RACE was performed with molecular barcodes, and it yielded the TCR beta libraries. TCRdb re-called the 5' RACE reads through MiXCR, storing one row per CDR3 protein. This sample carries about 220,000 distinct CDR3 sequences, around a quarter of them seen once, and the ten largest clones take 5% to 7.5%. This chain links TRBV29-1 with TRBJ2-1; no reliable D call. The specimen was blood, either unsorted or a sorted T cell fraction (not recorded which). The TCR comes from a male donor with ankylosing spondylitis or in good health (not recorded which). In DNA, the CDR3 is TGCAGCGTTGGTGGTAGCCAAGAAAAGTACAATGAGCAGTTCTTC. It is translated as CSVGGSQEKYNEQFF.